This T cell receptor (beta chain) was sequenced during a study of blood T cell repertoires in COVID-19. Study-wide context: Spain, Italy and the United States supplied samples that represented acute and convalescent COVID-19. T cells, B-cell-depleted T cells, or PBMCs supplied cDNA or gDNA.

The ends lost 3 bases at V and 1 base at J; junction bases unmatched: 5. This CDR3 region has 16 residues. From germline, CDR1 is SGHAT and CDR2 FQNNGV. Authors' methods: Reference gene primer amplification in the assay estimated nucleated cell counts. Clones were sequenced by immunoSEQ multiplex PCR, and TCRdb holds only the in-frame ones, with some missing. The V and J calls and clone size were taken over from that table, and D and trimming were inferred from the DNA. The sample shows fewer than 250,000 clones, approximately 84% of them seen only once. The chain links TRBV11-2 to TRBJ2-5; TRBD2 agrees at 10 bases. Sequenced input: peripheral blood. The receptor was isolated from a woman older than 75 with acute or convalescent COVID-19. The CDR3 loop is CASSFTSGVPQETQYF. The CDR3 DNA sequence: TGTGCCAGCAGCTTTACTAGCGGGGTACCCCAAGAGACCCAGTACTTC.